The source of this T cell receptor (beta chain) is a study of shared clonotypes between healthy human individuals. Notes on the study in general: The authors sampled blood alone, and tissue repertoires likely differ. The study found about 5.1% of naive CD4 clonotypes shared across several donors.

In CD8 memory, CD45RO+ cells were put together with CCR7-negative CD45RA+ TemRA cells. Assay: immunoSEQ multiplex PCR; the TCRdb copy retains only in-frame clones and omits some. Of about 380,000 clones listed, about 97% are singletons. Regarding this clone: Its antigen remains unknown.

CDR1 MGHRA and CDR2 YSYEKL come from the germline V gene. The CDR3 consists of 16 residues. With 1 base removed from V and 0 bases from J, the gap between germline ends came to 11 bases. This rearrangement joins TRBV4-1 to TRBJ2-3, with D perhaps matching TRBD1 or TRBD2 (5 bases each). This clonotype was sampled from a man younger than 45 in good health. Material: memory CD8+ T cells sorted from blood. Sample subset: CD45RO+ cells pooled with CCR7-negative TemRA cells. CDR3 sequence (DNA): TGCGCCAGCAGCCAAGGACGGGGACCTAGCACAGATACGCAGTATTTT. This sequence encodes CASSQGRGPSTDTQYF.